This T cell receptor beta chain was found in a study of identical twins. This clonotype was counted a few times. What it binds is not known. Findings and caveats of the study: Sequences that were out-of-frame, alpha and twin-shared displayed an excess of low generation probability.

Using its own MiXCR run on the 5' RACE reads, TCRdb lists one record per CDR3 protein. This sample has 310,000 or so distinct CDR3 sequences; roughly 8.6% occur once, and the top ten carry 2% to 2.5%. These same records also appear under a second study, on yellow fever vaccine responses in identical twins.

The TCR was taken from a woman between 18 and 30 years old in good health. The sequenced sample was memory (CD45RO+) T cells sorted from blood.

In nucleotides, the CDR3 is TGCGCCAGCAGTGAAGGGGACAGGGGAAACAATGAGCAGTTCTTC. Protein: CASSEGDRGNNEQFF. The chain joins TRBV10-1 to TRBJ2-1, with TRBD1 matching over 10 bases. The trim removed 3 bases at V and 5 bases at J, leaving 4 bases unmatched. CDR3 size: 15 residues. The germline V gene encodes CDR1 WNHNN and CDR2 SYGVQD (reference sequence).